Listed below are T cell receptor beta chains from one sample, sequenced in a study of blood T cell repertoires in COVID-19. Profiling relied on immunoSEQ multiplex PCR, and the TCRdb table lists in-frame clones only, not all of them. The profile shows under 450,000 clones, approximately 86% of them singletons. Source material: peripheral blood. The source is a woman aged 55-70 years with COVID-19, enrolled during active disease. CDR3s include the opening cysteine and the closing phenylalanine or tryptophan. The order of the fields is V gene, J gene, CDR3 protein.

V: TRBV2
J: TRBJ2-7
CDR3: CASSAHRVKNEQYF

V: TRBV7-6
J: TRBJ1-4
CDR3: CASSRSRGRGEKLFF

V: TRBV11-2
J: TRBJ2-3
CDR3: CASSLGTSGGTDTQYF

V: TRBV5-1
J: TRBJ2-7
CDR3: CASSLLQGPYEQYF

V: TRBV15
J: TRBJ1-5
CDR3: CATSRVGGNQPQHF

V: TRBV7-2
J: TRBJ2-3
CDR3: CASSLIVRGLVAGPDTQYF

V: TRBV18
J: TRBJ2-3
CDR3: CASSPPGTSTDTQYF

V: TRBV7-8
J: TRBJ1-6
CDR3: CASSSGYRRINSPLHF

V: TRBV9
J: TRBJ2-5
CDR3: CASSPVGLAGVGETQYF

V: TRBV25-1
J: TRBJ1-4
CDR3: CASSTAGWNEKLFF

V: TRBV6-1
J: TRBJ2-1
CDR3: CASSEWGTGKNNEQFF

V: TRBV6-5
J: TRBJ1-2
CDR3: CASRGQNSNYGYTF

V: TRBV6-6
J: TRBJ2-7
CDR3: CASSYAAGEQYF

V: TRBV6-5
J: TRBJ1-6
CDR3: CASSLGRLSPLHF

V: TRBV6-5
J: TRBJ1-2
CDR3: CASRAGQGGGYTF

V: TRBV18
J: TRBJ2-3
CDR3: CASSTSGGPRDTQYF